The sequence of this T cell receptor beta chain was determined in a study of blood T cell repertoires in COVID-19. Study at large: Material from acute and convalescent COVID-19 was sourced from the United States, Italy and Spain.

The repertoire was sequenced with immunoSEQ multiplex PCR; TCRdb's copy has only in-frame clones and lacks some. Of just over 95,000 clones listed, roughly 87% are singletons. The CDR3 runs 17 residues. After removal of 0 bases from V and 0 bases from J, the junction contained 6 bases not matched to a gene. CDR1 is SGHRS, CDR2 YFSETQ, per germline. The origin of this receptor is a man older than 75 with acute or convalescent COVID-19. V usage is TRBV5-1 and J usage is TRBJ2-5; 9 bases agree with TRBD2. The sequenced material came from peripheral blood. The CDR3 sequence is CASSLVAGVAYQETQYF. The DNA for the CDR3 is TGCGCCAGCAGCTTGGTAGCGGGGGTCGCGTACCAAGAGACCCAGTACTTC.